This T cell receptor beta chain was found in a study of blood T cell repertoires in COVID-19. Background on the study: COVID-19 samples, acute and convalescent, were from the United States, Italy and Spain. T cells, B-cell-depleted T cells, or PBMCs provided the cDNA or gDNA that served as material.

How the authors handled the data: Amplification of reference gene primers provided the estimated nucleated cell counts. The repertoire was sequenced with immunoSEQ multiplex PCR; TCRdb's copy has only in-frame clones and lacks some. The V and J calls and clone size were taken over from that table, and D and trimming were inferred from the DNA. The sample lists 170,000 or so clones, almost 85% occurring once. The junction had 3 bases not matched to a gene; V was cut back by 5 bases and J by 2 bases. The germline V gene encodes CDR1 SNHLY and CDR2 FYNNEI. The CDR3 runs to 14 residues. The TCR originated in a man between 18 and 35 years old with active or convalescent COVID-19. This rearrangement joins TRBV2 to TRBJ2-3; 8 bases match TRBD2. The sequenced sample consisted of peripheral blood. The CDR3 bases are TGTGCCAGCAGTCGAGCGGGAGTCACAGATACGCAGTATTTT. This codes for CASSRAGVTDTQYF.